This TCR beta chain emerged from a study of T cell responses to AZD1222 COVID-19 vaccine. General study points: Compared with day 0, the breadth and depth of the Spike-specific TCR repertoire rose significantly after two doses of AZD1222. A reported finding is that nearly half of spike-specific TCRs target unmutated variant regions.

Notes on this clone: What it recognizes is unknown.

Sequencing was performed with immunoSEQ multiplex PCR; in TCRdb, only in-frame clones are kept and a portion is missing. The data show some 120,000 clones, with around 80% seen just once and about 27% held by the top ten. This receptor was obtained from an adult who received the AZD1222 COVID-19 vaccine. The material was peripheral blood, obtained 28 days after the second AZD1222 dose.

The CDR3 DNA reads TGTGCCAGCAGCGTAGTTCCGGGGACTGAAGCTTTCTTT. Residues: CASSVVPGTEAFF. J is TRBJ1-1 and V is TRBV9; D not certain. The V and J ends lost 0 bases and 5 bases respectively, with 8 bases between them. Germline-derived CDR1 and CDR2 are SGDLS and YYNGEE. The CDR3 is 13 amino acids.